The next 10 T cell receptor beta chains were all read from a single sample in a study of cytomegalovirus exposure and HLA in healthy donors. PCR was performed using 60 Vbeta and 13 Jbeta primers. Profiling relied on immunoSEQ multiplex PCR, and the TCRdb table lists in-frame clones only, not all of them. The listing contains approximately 150,000 clones. The sequenced sample consisted of PBMCs. The receptor source for this set is a woman aged 40 to 50 in good health and CMV-seronegative.

The J gene is TRBJ2-5, the V gene TRBV29-1; the D gene is possibly TRBD1 (6 bases). The V gene's germline CDR1 is SQVTM and CDR2 ANQGSEA. This CDR3 comprises 13 residues. With 7 bases removed from V and 1 base from J, the gap between germline ends came to 13 bases. The chain's CDR3 is CSADNRAQETQYF. The CDR3 region has the DNA TGCAGCGCTGACAACAGGGCCCAAGAGACCCAGTACTTC.

Note on this clone: The sample has other DNA sequences that encode this CDR3 too. J is TRBJ1-2 and V is TRBV6-5; possible D gene TRBD1, 5 bases. There are 12 residues in the CDR3. The V end lost 7 bases, the J end lost 5 bases, and 11 bases lay between the germline ends. Germline CDR1 reads MNHEY; CDR2 reads SVGAGI. In nucleotides, the CDR3 is TGTGCCAGCATCGGGGGAGGATATGGCTACACCTTC. This codes for CASIGGGYGYTF.

The chain couples TRBV28 to TRBJ1-1; D uncertain. The CDR3 is made up of 15 amino acids. Germline V gene lookup returns CDR1 MDHEN and CDR2 SYDVKM. V was pared by 6 bases and J by 5 bases, with 19 bases between. Here the CDR3 reads CASRRSGPGGTEAFF. The CDR3 DNA sequence: TGTGCCAGCAGGCGTTCGGGTCCCGGAGGGACTGAAGCTTTCTTT.

J is TRBJ1-4 and V is TRBV7-2; tentative D call: TRBD1 (6 bases). The length of the CDR3 is 16 residues. Looked up from germline, CDR1 is SGHTA and CDR2 is FQGNSA. The ends were cut back, 5 bases at V and 7 bases at J, with 20 bases in the middle. The CDR3 coding sequence is TGTGCCAGCAGCCACAATAGGGGGGGCGCGAGTGAAAAACTGTTTTTT. Its translation: CASSHNRGGASEKLFF.

The chain links TRBV29-1 to TRBJ1-2, with TRBD1 identical over 8 bases. In germline, CDR1 is SQVTM, CDR2 ANQGSEA. The length of the CDR3 is 15 residues. The ends lost 6 bases at V and 8 bases at J; junction bases unmatched: 17. The CDR3 loop is CSVKLFFTGGGGYTF. In DNA, the CDR3 is TGCAGCGTGAAGCTCTTTTTCACAGGGGGAGGAGGCTACACCTTC.

The chain carries TRBV9 and TRBJ2-1, with 7 bases that match TRBD2. The germline V gene has CDR1 SGDLS and CDR2 YYNGEE. The CDR3 has 18 residues. The V and J ends lost 0 bases and 0 bases, in that order; junction bases with no gene match: 9. The CDR3 protein is CASSVEDASGLSYNEQFF. CDR3 DNA sequence: TGTGCCAGCAGCGTAGAGGATGCTAGCGGTCTCTCCTACAATGAGCAGTTCTTC.

The V call is TRBV27, the J call TRBJ1-2; TRBD1 matches 9 bases. Trimming removed 6 bases from V and 8 bases from J; junction bases left unmatched: 7. The CDR3 spans 13 residues. Germline lookup yields CDR1 MNHEY and CDR2 SMNVEV (reference sequence). CDR3 loop: CASSPGTGRGYTF. The CDR3, as DNA: TGTGCCAGCAGCCCCGGGACAGGGCGAGGCTACACCTTC.

The chain carries TRBV9 and TRBJ1-3, with 9 nucleotides matching TRBD1. J gave up 1 base and V 2 bases, and 1 base lay outside the gene matches. CDR3 size: 15 residues. Germline V lookup: CDR1 SGDLS, CDR2 YYNGEE. The CDR3: CASSVGTGSGNTIYF. CDR3 DNA sequence: TGTGCCAGCAGCGTCGGGACAGGGTCTGGAAACACCATATATTTT.

This chain joins TRBV19 and TRBJ1-2; D might be TRBD1 (6 bases). The CDR3 is 14 residues long. Germline V gene lookup returns CDR1 LNHDA and CDR2 SQIVND (reference sequence). Trimming removed 7 bases from V and 2 bases from J, with 14 bases in between. CDR3 DNA: TGTGCCAGTACCCACCACGACAGGAACTATGGCTACACCTTC. Encoded protein: CASTHHDRNYGYTF.

CDR3 region: CASSHQLATPQETQYF. The CDR3, as DNA: TGCGCCAGCAGCCACCAACTAGCGACCCCTCAAGAGACCCAGTACTTC. The chain links TRBV4-3 to TRBJ2-5; 7 bases are a match to TRBD2. V gave up 3 bases and J gave up 2 bases; unmatched junction bases: 9. This CDR3 spans 16 amino acids. Germline V gene sequence: CDR1 LGHNA, CDR2 YSLEER.